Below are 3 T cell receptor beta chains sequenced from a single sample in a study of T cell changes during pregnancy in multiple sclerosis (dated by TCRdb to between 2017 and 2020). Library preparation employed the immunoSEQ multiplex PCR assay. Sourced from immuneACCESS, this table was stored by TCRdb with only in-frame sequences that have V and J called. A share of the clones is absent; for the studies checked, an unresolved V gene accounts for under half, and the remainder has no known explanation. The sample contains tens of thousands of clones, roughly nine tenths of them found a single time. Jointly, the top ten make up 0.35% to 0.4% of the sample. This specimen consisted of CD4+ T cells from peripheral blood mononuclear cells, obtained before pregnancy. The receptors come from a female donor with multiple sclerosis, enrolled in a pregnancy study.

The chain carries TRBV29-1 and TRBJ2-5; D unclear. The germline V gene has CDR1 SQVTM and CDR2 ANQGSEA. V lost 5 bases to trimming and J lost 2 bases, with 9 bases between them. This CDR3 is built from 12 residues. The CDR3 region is CSVPGRQETQYF. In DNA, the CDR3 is TGCAGCGTTCCGGGTCGGCAAGAGACCCAGTACTTC.

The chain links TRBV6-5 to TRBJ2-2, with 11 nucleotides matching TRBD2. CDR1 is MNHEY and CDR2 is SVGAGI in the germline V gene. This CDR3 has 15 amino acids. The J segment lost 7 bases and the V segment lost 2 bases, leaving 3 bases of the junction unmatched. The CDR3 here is CASSYGTSGSGELFF. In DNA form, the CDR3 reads TGTGCCAGCAGTTACGGGACTAGCGGTAGCGGGGAGCTGTTTTTT.

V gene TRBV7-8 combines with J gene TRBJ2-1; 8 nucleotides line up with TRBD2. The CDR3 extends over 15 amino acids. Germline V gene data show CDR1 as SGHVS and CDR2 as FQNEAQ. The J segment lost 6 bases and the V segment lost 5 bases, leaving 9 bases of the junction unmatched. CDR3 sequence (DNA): TGTGCCAGCAGCACAAGCGGGAGTTTAATCAATGAGCAGTTCTTC. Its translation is CASSTSGSLINEQFF.